This passage covers 19 T cell receptor beta chains from one sample sequenced in a study of blood T cell repertoires in COVID-19. Assay: immunoSEQ multiplex PCR; the TCRdb copy retains only in-frame clones and omits some. The sample shows roughly 76,000 clones, 90% of them seen only once. The specimen sequenced was peripheral blood. These receptors came from a man aged 50-59 years with acute or convalescent COVID-19.

The rearrangement joins TRBV5-4 to TRBJ1-1; D possibly corresponds to TRBD1 (6 bases). V was clipped by 2 bases and J by 1 base, with 9 bases between them. Germline assignment: CDR1 SGHNT and CDR2 YYREEE (reference sequence). CDR3 size: 14 residues. As DNA, the CDR3 is TGTGCCAGCAGCTTAAACAGGGAGAACACTGAAGCTTTCTTT. Amino acids: CASSLNRENTEAFF.

The chain joins TRBV28 to TRBJ1-5, with 7 bases that match TRBD1. The CDR3 consists of 15 residues. Losses at the gene ends were 8 bases for V and 3 bases for J; bases not matched to a gene: 10. The germline V gene has CDR1 MDHEN and CDR2 SYDVKM. The CDR3 sequence: CASSPPGGSNQPQHF. The CDR3 nucleotides are TGTGCCAGCTCCCCCCCAGGGGGTTCCAATCAGCCCCAGCATTTT.

The gene calls are TRBV10-3 and TRBJ1-2; TRBD1 agrees at 7 bases. Germline CDR1 reads ENHRY; CDR2 reads SYGVKD. V was pared by 6 bases and J by 8 bases, with 12 bases of the junction left unmatched. The CDR3 loop spans 14 amino acids. The CDR3 spells CAIRASEGARGYTF. CDR3 in DNA: TGTGCCATCAGGGCTTCGGAGGGGGCGCGGGGCTACACCTTC.

The chain combines TRBV19 with TRBJ2-2; 10 nucleotides match TRBD1. Germline values: CDR1 LNHDA, CDR2 SQIVND (reference sequence). Unmatched junction bases numbered 5, after V lost 4 bases and J lost 6 bases. The CDR3 is 15 amino acids. The DNA for the CDR3 is TGTGCCAGTAGTACGGGACAGGGGTGGGCCGGGGAGCTGTTTTTT. It is translated as CASSTGQGWAGELFF. The entire variable domain, with the rest obtained from reference TRBV19 and TRBJ2-2, is as follows: DGGITQSPKYLFRKEGQNVTLSCEQNLNHDAMYWYRQDPGQGLRLIYYSQIVNDFQKGDIAEGYSVSREKKESFPLTVTSAQKNPTAFYLCASSTGQGWAGELFFGEGSRLTVL.

This sequence joins TRBV9 and TRBJ1-3, with 9 bases that match TRBD1. CDR1 and CDR2 from the germline V gene are SGDLS and YYNGEE. With V trimmed by 3 bases and J by 4 bases, 11 bases remained unmatched. CDR3 length equals 17 residues. Here the CDR3 reads CASSDLSQGAWGNTIYF. The CDR3 region has the DNA TGTGCCAGCAGCGACCTCTCACAGGGGGCGTGGGGAAACACCATATATTTT.

V usage is TRBV7-3 and J usage is TRBJ2-7, with a tentative D call TRBD1 (5 bases). With 1 base removed from V and 3 bases from J, the gap between germline ends came to 10 bases. The CDR3 is made up of 14 amino acids. Germline V gives CDR1 SGHTA, CDR2 FQGTGA. CDR3 residues: CASSLSDRHYEQYF. The CDR3 bases are TGTGCCAGCAGCTTAAGTGACAGACACTACGAGCAGTACTTC. Drawing the rest from reference TRBV7-3 and TRBJ2-7, the complete variable domain is GAGVSQTPSNKVTEKGKYVELRCDPISGHTALYWYRQSLGQGPEFLIYFQGTGAADDSGLPNDRFFAVRPEGSVSTLKIQRTERGDSAVYLCASSLSDRHYEQYFGPGTRLTVT.

The chain uses TRBV9 and TRBJ2-5, with 7 bases fitting TRBD1. The V gene's germline CDR1 is SGDLS and CDR2 YYNGEE. The trim removed 4 bases at V and 5 bases at J, leaving 8 bases unmatched. The CDR3 contains 14 residues. CDR3 loop: CASSPGTVGETQYF. CDR3 bases: TGTGCCAGCAGCCCAGGGACAGTCGGGGAGACCCAGTACTTC.

V gene TRBV6-5 combines with J gene TRBJ2-7, with 8 bases fitting TRBD2. J lost 3 bases, V lost 9 bases, and 10 bases had no gene match. The germline V gene encodes CDR1 MNHEY and CDR2 SVGAGI. This CDR3 region has 14 residues. CDR3 amino acids: CASVTGTSLYEQYF. CDR3 nucleotides: TGTGCCAGTGTTACCGGGACTAGTCTCTACGAGCAGTACTTC.

This chain joins TRBV13 and TRBJ2-7, with 13 bases matching TRBD2. The V and J ends lost 3 bases and 3 bases, in that order; junction bases with no gene match: 2. The germline CDR1 and CDR2 sequences are PRHDT and FYEKMQ (reference sequence). This CDR3 comprises 15 residues. CDR3 nucleotide sequence: TGTGCCAGCAGCTTCTGGACTAGCGGGAGCTACGAGCAGTACTTC. Translating gives CASSFWTSGSYEQYF.

J is TRBJ2-3 and V is TRBV28; 7 bases are a match to TRBD2. From germline, CDR1 is MDHEN and CDR2 SYDVKM. The CDR3 contains 15 residues. V lost 0 bases and J lost 6; bases outside the gene matches: 6. The CDR3 DNA reads TGTGCCAGCAGTTTATGGGGGAGGGCCTTCGATACGCAGTATTTT. Translating gives CASSLWGRAFDTQYF.

The V call is TRBV28, the J call TRBJ2-6; D gene unclear. V lost 3 bases and J 0 bases, leaving 6 bases between the germline ends. Germline V gene data show CDR1 as MDHEN and CDR2 as SYDVKM. This CDR3 comprises 15 residues. CDR3 loop: CASSFEHSGANVLTF. CDR3 bases: TGTGCCAGCAGTTTCGAGCACTCTGGGGCCAACGTCCTGACTTTC.

The CDR3 DNA sequence: TGTGCCAGCAGTGAAGCTAGGGGAAACAATCAGCCCCAGCATTTT. Translating it yields CASSEARGNNQPQHF. The chain employs TRBV2 and TRBJ1-5; D is possibly TRBD1 (5 bases). In germline, CDR1 is SNHLY, CDR2 FYNNEI. Trimming took 0 bases from V and 3 from J, leaving 9 bases between them. There are 15 residues in the CDR3.

This clone was seen a handful of times. The chain has TRBV5-4 and TRBJ2-2, with 7 bases fitting TRBD2. CDR3 length: 15 residues. The V and J ends lost 4 bases and 5 bases, in that order; junction bases with no gene match: 8. CDR1 and CDR2 from the germline V gene are SGHNT and YYREEE (reference sequence). CDR3 residues: CASSALARGTGELFF. For the CDR3, the DNA is TGTGCCAGCAGCGCCTTAGCGCGGGGGACCGGGGAGCTGTTTTTT.

This rearrangement joins TRBV20-1 to TRBJ1-2; 7 bases fit TRBD1. The CDR3 covers 11 residues. Germline CDR1 and CDR2: DFQATT and SNEGSKA (reference sequence). With V trimmed by 6 bases and J by 8 bases, 6 bases remained unmatched. In nucleotides, the CDR3 is TGCAGTGCATCGGACAGGAAAGGCTACACCTTC. Translation: CSASDRKGYTF.

This clone qualifies as medium-sized. The chain has TRBV14 and TRBJ2-7, with D possibly being TRBD1 (6 bases). Germline CDR1 SGHDN, CDR2 FVKESK. Trimming shortened V by 5 bases and J by 3 bases, and 20 bases separated the two germline ends. The CDR3 has 16 amino acids. CDR3 protein: CASSKGYRDIHYEQYF. DNA of the CDR3: TGTGCCAGCAGCAAGGGATACCGGGACATCCACTACGAGCAGTACTTC.

This clone was seen a few times. V is TRBV7-2 and J is TRBJ2-7, with TRBD2 identical over 10 bases. Germline loops: CDR1 SGHTA, CDR2 FQGNSA. This CDR3 is built from 15 residues. The junction had 7 bases not matched to a gene; V was cut back by 5 bases and J by 3 bases. For the CDR3, the DNA is TGTGCCAGCAGCCCGAACCCTAGCGGGAGCTACGAGCAGTACTTC. Its protein product is CASSPNPSGSYEQYF. Supplemented by reference TRBV7-2 and TRBJ2-7, the full variable domain reads GAGVSQSPSNKVTEKGKDVELRCDPISGHTALYWYRQSLGQGLEFLIYFQGNSAPDKSGLPSDRFSAERTGGSVSTLTIQRTQQEDSAVYLCASSPNPSGSYEQYFGPGTRLTVT.

This rearrangement joins TRBV9 to TRBJ1-6; TRBD1 aligns across 7 bases. Trimming at V came to 4 bases and at J to 7 bases, leaving 8 bases not matched to a gene. The germline gives CDR1 SGDLS, CDR2 YYNGEE. The CDR3 has 15 amino acids. Here the CDR3 DNA reads TGTGCCAGCAGCACCCAGGGACAGCCCAATTCACCCCTCCACTTT. Residues: CASSTQGQPNSPLHF.

The rearrangement joins TRBV9 to TRBJ2-2; 9 bases map to TRBD2. J lost 2 bases, V lost 3 bases, and 8 bases had no gene match. The germline gives CDR1 SGDLS, CDR2 YYNGEE. This CDR3 comprises 17 residues. The CDR3 nucleotides read TGTGCCAGCAGCGATTCGAAGCGGGGGGTAAACACCGGGGAGCTGTTTTTT. Its translation: CASSDSKRGVNTGELFF.

This clone occurred once. The chain uses TRBV3-1 (or the pseudogene TRBV3-2) and TRBJ1-5; 9 nucleotides align to TRBD1. The V and J ends lost 6 bases and 4 bases, in that order; junction bases with no gene match: 4. Germline V CDR1 and CDR2: LGHDT, YNNKEL (reference sequence). The CDR3 length is 14 residues. The CDR3 sequence is CASRGQGRNQPQHF. The CDR3 nucleotides read TGTGCCAGCAGGGGACAGGGACGGAATCAGCCCCAGCATTTT.